This is a list of T cell receptor beta chains from one sample in a study of T cell responses to AZD1222 COVID-19 vaccine. The data were produced by immunoSEQ multiplex PCR, yet TCRdb's version contains in-frame clones alone and is incomplete. The sample contains 45,000 to 60,000 clones, 86% of which appear only once. The sequences come from peripheral blood, collected on day 0 of AZD1222 vaccination. Receptor source: an adult in good health. CDR3s include the opening cysteine and the closing phenylalanine or tryptophan.

>TRBV6-5|16
CASSSGAATSGNTIYF
>TRBV5-1|15
CASSLIQGVIETQYF
>TRBV28|17
CASSSPPGLETTGELFF
>TRBV27|19
CASSPIRDRKEAANEKLFF
>TRBV9|13
CASQPWAGETQYF
>TRBV28|13
CASSFRHPRGYTF
>TRBV6-5|10
CASMNTEAFF
>TRBV3-1/TRBV3-2|15
CASSPRTSGSGEQFF
>TRBV9|14
CASMDRGNTGELFF
>TRBV11-2|13
CASSFTGAYEQYF
>TRBV5-1|14
CASSLAGDDEKLFF
>TRBV10-3|12
CAISGRNTEAFF
>TRBV25-1|15
CASSEGAGGGETQYF
>TRBV7-2|15
CASSLAQGADQPQHF
>TRBV18|14
CASSPQGQGTEAFF